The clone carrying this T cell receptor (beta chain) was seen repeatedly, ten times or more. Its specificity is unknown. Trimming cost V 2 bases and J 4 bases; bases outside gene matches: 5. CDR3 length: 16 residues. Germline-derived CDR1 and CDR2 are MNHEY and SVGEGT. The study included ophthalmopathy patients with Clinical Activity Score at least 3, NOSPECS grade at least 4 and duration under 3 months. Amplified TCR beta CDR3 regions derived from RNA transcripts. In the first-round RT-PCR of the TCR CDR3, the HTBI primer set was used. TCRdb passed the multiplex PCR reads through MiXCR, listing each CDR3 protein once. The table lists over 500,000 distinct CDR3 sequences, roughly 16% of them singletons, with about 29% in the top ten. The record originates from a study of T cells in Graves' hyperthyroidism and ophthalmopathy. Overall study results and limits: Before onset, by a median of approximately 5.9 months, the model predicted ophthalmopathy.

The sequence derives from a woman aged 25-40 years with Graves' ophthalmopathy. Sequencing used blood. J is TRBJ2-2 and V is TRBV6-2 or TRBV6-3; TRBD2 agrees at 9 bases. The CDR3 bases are TGTGCCAGCAGTTACCTAGCGGGGAGATCCACCGGGGAGCTGTTTTTT. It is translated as CASSYLAGRSTGELFF.